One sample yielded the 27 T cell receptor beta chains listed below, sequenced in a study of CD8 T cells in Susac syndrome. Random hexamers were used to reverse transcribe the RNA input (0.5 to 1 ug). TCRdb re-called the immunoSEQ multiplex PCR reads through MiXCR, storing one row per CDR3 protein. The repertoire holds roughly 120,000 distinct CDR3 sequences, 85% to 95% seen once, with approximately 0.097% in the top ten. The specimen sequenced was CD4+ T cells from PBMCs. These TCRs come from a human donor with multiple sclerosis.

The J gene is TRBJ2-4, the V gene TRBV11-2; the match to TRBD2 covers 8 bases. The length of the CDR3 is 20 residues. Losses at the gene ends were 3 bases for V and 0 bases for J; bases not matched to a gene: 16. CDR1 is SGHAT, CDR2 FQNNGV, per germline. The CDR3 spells CASSFLYVSGVIPAKNIQYF. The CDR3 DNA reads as TGTGCCAGCAGCTTTTTATACGTTAGCGGGGTTATTCCAGCCAAAAACATTCAGTACTTC.

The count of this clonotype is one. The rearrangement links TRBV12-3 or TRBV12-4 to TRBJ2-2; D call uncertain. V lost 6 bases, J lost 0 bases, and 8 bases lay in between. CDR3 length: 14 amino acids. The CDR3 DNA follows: TGTGCCAGCAGATCAACAGCGAACACCGGGGAGCTGTTTTTT. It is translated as CASRSTANTGELFF.

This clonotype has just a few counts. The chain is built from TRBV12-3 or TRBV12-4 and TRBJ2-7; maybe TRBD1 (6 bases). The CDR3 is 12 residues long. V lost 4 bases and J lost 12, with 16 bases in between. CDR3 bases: TGTGCCAGCAGTTATGGGACATGGGGACGGTACTTC. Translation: CASSYGTWGRYF.

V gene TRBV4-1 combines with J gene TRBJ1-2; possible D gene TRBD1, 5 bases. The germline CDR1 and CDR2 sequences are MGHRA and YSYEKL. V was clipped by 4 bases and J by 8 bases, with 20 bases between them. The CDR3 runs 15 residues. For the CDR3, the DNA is TGCGCCAGCAGCCGACCCCAAGGGGCACCTTGGGGCTACACCTTC. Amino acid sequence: CASSRPQGAPWGYTF.

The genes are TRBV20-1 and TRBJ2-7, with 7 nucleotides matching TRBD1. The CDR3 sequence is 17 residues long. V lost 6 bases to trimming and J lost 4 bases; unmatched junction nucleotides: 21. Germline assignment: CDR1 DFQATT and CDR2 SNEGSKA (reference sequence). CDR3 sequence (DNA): TGCAGTGCACCCGGGACAGCGTTTCTCCGAGCGTTATACGAGCAGTACTTC. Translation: CSAPGTAFLRALYEQYF.

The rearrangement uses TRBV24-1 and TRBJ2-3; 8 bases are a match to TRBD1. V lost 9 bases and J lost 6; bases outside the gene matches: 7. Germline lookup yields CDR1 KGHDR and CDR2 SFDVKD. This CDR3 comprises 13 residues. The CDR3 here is CATEGQDVDTQYF. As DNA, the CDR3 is TGTGCCACCGAGGGACAGGATGTCGATACGCAGTATTTT.

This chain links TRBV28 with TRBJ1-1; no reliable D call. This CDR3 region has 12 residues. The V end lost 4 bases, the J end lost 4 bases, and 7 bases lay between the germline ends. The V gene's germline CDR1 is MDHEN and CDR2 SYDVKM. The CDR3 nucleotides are TGTGCCAGCAGTTCGGGGAGCACTGAAGCTTTCTTT. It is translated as CASSSGSTEAFF. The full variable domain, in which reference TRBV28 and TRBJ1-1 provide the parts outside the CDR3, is DVKVTQSSRYLVKRTGEKVFLECVQDMDHENMFWYRQDPGLGLRLIYFSYDVKMKEKGDIPEGYSVSREKKERFSLILESASTNQTSMYLCASSSGSTEAFFGQGTRLTVV.

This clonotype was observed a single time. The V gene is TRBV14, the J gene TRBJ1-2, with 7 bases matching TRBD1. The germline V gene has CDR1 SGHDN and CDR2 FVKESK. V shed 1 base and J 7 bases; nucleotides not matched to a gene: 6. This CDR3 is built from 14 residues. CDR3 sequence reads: CASSQGRGDLGYTF. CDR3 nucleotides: TGTGCCAGCAGCCAAGGCAGGGGGGATCTTGGCTACACCTTC.

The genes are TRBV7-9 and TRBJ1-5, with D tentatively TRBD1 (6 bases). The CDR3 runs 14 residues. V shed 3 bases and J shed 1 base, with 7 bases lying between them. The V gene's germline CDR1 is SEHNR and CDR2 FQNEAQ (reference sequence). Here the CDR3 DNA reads TGTGCCAGCAGCTTGGACAGCAGCAATCAGCCCCAGCATTTT. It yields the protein CASSLDSSNQPQHF.

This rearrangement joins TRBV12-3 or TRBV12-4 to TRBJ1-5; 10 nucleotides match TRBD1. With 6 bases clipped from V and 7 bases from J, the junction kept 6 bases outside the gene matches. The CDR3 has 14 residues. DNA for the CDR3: TGTGCCAGCAGCTCGACAGGGGGCGGACAGCCCCAGCATTTT. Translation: CASSSTGGGQPQHF.

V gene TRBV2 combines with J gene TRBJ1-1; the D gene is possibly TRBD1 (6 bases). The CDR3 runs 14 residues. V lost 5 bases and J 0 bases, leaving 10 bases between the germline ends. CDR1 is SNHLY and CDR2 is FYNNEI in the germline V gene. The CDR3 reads CASSYDRMNTEAFF. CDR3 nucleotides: TGTGCCAGCAGTTACGACAGGATGAACACTGAAGCTTTCTTT.

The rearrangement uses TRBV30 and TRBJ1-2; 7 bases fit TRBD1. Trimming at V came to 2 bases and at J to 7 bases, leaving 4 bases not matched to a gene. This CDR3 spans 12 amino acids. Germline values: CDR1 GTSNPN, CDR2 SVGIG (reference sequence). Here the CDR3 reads CAWSRTGRGYTF. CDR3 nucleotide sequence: TGTGCCTGGAGTAGGACAGGACGTGGCTACACCTTC.

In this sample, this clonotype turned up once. CDR3 nucleotides: TGTGCCAGCACTACGGGACAGAGGAACATTCCTGGAAACACCATATATTTT. Encoded protein: CASTTGQRNIPGNTIYF. The V call is TRBV25-1, the J call TRBJ1-3; 7 positions agree with TRBD1. V was clipped by 7 bases and J by 2 bases; unmatched bases: 14. The CDR3 has 17 residues. CDR1 and CDR2 from the germline V gene are MGHDK and SYGVNS. The variable domain in full, completed from reference TRBV25-1 and TRBJ1-3, reads EADIYQTPRYLVIGTGKKITLECSQTMGHDKMYWYQQDPGMELHLIHYSYGVNSTEKGDLSSESTVSRIRTEHFPLTLESARPSHTSQYLCASTTGQRNIPGNTIYFGEGSWLTVV.

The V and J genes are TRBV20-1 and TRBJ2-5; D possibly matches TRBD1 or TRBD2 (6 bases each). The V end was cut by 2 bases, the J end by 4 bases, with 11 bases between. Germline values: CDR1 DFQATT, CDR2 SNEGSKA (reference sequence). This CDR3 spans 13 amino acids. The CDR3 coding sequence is TGCAGTGCTAGACGCAAGGGGGGAGAGACCCAGTACTTC. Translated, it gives CSARRKGGETQYF.

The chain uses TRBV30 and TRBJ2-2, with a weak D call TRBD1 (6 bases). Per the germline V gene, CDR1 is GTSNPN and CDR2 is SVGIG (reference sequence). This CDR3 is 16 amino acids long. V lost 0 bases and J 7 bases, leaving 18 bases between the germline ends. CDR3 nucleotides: TGTGCCTGGAGTGTATTCTGGGGGCGAAAGTTCGGGGAGCTGTTTTTT. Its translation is CAWSVFWGRKFGELFF.

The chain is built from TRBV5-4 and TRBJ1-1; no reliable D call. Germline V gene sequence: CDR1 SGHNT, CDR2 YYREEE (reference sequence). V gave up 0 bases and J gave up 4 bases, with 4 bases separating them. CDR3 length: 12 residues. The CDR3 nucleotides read TGTGCCAGCAGCTTGGGTTCCACTGAAGCTTTCTTT. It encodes CASSLGSTEAFF.

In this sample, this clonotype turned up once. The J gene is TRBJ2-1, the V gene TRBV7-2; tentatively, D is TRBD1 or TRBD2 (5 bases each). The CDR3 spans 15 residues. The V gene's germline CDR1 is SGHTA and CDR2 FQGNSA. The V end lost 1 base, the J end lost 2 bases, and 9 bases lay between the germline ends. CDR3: CASSLVRGPYNEQFF. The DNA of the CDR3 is TGTGCCAGCAGCTTAGTACGGGGACCCTACAATGAGCAGTTCTTC.

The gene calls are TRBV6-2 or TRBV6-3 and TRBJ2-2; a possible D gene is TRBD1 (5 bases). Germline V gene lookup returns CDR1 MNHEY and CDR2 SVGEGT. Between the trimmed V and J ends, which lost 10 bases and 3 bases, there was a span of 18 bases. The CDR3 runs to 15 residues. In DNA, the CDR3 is TGTGCCACCACCCGCAAGACAGACTACACCGGGGAGCTGTTTTTT. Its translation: CATTRKTDYTGELFF.

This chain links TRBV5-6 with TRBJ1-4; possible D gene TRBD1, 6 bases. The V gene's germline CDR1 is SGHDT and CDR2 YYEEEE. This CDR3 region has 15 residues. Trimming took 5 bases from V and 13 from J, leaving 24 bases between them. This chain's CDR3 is CASSPNGTPRGGLFF. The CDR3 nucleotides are TGTGCCAGCAGTCCAAACGGGACGCCGAGGGGGGGACTGTTTTTT.

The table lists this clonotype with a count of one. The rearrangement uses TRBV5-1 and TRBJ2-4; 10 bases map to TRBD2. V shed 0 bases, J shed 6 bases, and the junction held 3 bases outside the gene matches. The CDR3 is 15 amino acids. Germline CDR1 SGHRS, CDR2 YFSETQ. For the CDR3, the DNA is TGCGCCAGCAGCTTGGCCGCTAGCGGGGGAAACATTCAGTACTTC. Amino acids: CASSLAASGGNIQYF.

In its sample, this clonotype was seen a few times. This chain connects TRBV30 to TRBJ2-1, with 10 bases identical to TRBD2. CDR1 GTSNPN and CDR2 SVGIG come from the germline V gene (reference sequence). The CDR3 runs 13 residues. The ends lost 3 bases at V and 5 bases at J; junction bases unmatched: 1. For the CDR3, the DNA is TGTGCCTGGAGGGGACTAGCGAACAATGAGCAGTTCTTC. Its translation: CAWRGLANNEQFF.

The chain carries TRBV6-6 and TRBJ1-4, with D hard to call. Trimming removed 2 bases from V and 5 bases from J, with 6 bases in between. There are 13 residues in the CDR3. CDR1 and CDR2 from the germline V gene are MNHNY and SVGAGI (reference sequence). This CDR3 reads CASSYRKNEKLFF. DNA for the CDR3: TGTGCCAGCAGTTACCGGAAAAATGAAAAACTGTTTTTT.

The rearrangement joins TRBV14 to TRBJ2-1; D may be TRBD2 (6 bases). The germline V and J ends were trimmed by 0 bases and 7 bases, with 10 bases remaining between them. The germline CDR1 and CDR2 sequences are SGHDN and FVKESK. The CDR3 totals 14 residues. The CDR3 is CASSQDLAKNEQFF. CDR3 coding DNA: TGTGCCAGCAGCCAAGATCTAGCGAAAAATGAGCAGTTCTTC.

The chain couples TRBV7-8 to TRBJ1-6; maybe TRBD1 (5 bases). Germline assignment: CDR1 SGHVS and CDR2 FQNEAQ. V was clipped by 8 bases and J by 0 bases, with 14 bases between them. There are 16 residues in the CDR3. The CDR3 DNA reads TGTGCCAGCCGACGACAGAGAAGCTCCTATAATTCACCCCTCCACTTT. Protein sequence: CASRRQRSSYNSPLHF.

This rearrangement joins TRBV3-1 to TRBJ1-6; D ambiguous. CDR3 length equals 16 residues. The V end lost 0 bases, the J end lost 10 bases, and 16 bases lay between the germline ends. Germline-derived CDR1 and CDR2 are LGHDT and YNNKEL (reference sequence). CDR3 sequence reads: CASSQEDKPGPSPLHF. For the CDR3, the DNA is TGTGCCAGCAGCCAAGAAGATAAGCCCGGCCCCTCACCCCTCCACTTT.

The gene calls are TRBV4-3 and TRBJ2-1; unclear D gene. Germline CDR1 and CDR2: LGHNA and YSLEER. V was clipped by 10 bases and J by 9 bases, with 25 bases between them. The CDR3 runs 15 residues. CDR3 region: CAIPSGPRPVGEQFF. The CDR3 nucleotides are TGCGCCATCCCTTCGGGCCCTCGACCCGTGGGTGAGCAGTTCTTC.

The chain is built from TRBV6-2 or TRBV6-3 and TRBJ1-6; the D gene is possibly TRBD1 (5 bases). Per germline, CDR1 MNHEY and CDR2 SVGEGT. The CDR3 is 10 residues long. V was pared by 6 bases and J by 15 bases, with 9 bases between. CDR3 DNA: TGTGCCAGCAGCCGGGGGATCCTCCACTTT. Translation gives CASSRGILHF.